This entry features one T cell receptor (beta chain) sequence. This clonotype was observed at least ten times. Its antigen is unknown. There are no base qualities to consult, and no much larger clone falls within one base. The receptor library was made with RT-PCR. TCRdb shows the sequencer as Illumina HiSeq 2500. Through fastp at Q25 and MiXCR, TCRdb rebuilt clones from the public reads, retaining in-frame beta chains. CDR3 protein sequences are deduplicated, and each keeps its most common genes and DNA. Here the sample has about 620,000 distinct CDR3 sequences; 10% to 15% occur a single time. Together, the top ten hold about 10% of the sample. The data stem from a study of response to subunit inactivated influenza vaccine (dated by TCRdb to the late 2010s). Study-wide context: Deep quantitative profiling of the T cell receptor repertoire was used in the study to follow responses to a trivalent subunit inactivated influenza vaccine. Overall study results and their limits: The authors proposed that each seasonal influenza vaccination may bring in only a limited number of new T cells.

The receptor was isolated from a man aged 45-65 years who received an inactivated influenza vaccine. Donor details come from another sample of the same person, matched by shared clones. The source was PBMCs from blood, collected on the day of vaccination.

The DNA sequence is as follows: TGCAGTGCTAGTCCCGGGGGCAGGGCTCATCAGCCCCAGCATTTT. It codes for CSASPGGRAHQPQHF. The V gene is TRBV20-1 and the J gene is TRBJ1-5; tentative D gene TRBD1, with 6 bases matching. From the cysteine through the phenylalanine, the CDR3 covers 15 amino acids. Left in the record is the CDR3 DNA by itself, 45 bases read in frame from the first base. Based on the germline V gene (reference sequence), the CDR1 and CDR2 sequences are DFQATT and SNEGSKA. V drops 3 bases and J drops 5 bases, leaving 17 bases in between.